These 13 T cell receptor beta chains were sequenced from one sample in a study of T cell responses to AZD1222 COVID-19 vaccine. Clones were read by immunoSEQ multiplex PCR, and TCRdb kept only the in-frame ones, dropping some. The data show 120,000 or so clones, around 89% seen once. Material: peripheral blood, obtained on day 0 of MenACWY control vaccination. The receptors derive from an adult in good health.

The gene calls are TRBV13 and TRBJ2-7; D is tentatively TRBD1 or TRBD2 (5 bases each). The CDR3 has 19 residues. The V end lost 4 bases, the J end lost 2 bases, and 27 bases lay between the germline ends. Per germline, CDR1 PRHDT and CDR2 FYEKMQ (reference sequence). CDR3 in amino acids: CASSSLEFGRRDQAYEQYF. Written as DNA, the CDR3 is TGTGCCAGCAGCTCATTGGAATTCGGTCGCCGGGACCAAGCCTACGAGCAGTACTTC.

This clone was observed a few times. This rearrangement joins TRBV14 to TRBJ1-2; D is ambiguous. V was clipped by 0 bases and J by 4 bases, with 6 bases between them. The CDR3 is made up of 13 amino acids. CDR1 and CDR2 from the germline V gene are SGHDN and FVKESK. CDR3 sequence reads: CASSQERSYGYTF. The CDR3 DNA reads TGTGCCAGCAGCCAAGAACGTAGCTATGGCTACACCTTC. Full variable domain (outside the CDR3, taken from reference TRBV14 and TRBJ1-2): EAGVTQFPSHSVIEKGQTVTLRCDPISGHDNLYWYRRVMGKEIKFLLHFVKESKQDESGMPNNRFLAERTGGTYSTLKVQPAELEDSGVYFCASSQERSYGYTFGSGTRLTVV.

This clone was found once. The rearrangement links TRBV6-5 to TRBJ2-1, with D uncertain. The CDR3 has 15 residues. Germline V gene lookup returns CDR1 MNHEY and CDR2 SVGAGI. V gave up 4 bases and J gave up 0 bases, with 10 bases separating them. The CDR3 DNA reads TGTGCCAGCAGTTCTTCCCCGAGCTCCTACAATGAGCAGTTCTTC. It yields the protein CASSSSPSSYNEQFF.

The rearrangement links TRBV4-1 to TRBJ2-1; D call uncertain. The V and J ends lost 1 base and 9 bases respectively, with 10 bases between them. This CDR3 spans 13 amino acids. Germline assignment: CDR1 MGHRA and CDR2 YSYEKL. The CDR3 DNA sequence: TGCGCCAGCAGCCAAGGGTTAAGGGCTGAGCAGTTCTTC. As protein: CASSQGLRAEQFF.

The rearrangement uses TRBV6-2 or TRBV6-3 and TRBJ2-5; the D gene is possibly TRBD2 (6 bases). Trimming left V 4 bases short and J 2 bases short, with 14 bases between. The CDR3 loop spans 15 amino acids. Germline V gives CDR1 MNHEY, CDR2 SVGEGT. CDR3 DNA sequence: TGTGCCAGCAGTTTCCTCCGGGACTCGCAAGAGACCCAGTACTTC. Residues: CASSFLRDSQETQYF.

The gene calls are TRBV7-9 and TRBJ2-5; 9 bases are shared with TRBD2. The CDR3 sequence is 15 residues long. Germline-derived CDR1 and CDR2 are SEHNR and FQNEAQ (reference sequence). V lost 0 bases, J lost 5 bases, and 4 bases stayed unmatched. CDR3 bases: TGTGCCAGCAGCTTAGCGCTAGCGGGACTTGAGACCCAGTACTTC. Translation: CASSLALAGLETQYF.

The J gene is TRBJ1-3, the V gene TRBV5-5, with 7 bases fitting TRBD1. Unmatched junction bases numbered 5, after V lost 3 bases and J lost 2 bases. CDR3 length: 15 residues. Germline V lookup: CDR1 SGHKS, CDR2 YYEKEE (reference sequence). For the CDR3, the DNA is TGTGCCAGCAGCTCGAATACAGGGGCTGGAAACACCATATATTTT. Its protein is CASSSNTGAGNTIYF.

This clone was picked up a small number of times. This chain uses TRBV6-5 with TRBJ1-5; TRBD1 matches 9 bases. The CDR3 has 15 residues. V was pared by 4 bases and J by 3 bases, with 4 bases of the junction left unmatched. CDR1 and CDR2 from the germline V gene are MNHEY and SVGAGI. In DNA, the CDR3 is TGTGCCAGCAGTTTGGGACAGGGATACAATCAGCCCCAGCATTTT. Translation: CASSLGQGYNQPQHF.

The genes are TRBV11-2 and TRBJ1-4; 10 nucleotides line up with TRBD1. In germline, CDR1 is SGHAT, CDR2 FQNNGV. The CDR3 is made up of 15 amino acids. With 5 bases clipped from V and 7 bases from J, the junction kept 7 bases outside the gene matches. CDR3 sequence (DNA): TGTGCCAGCAGCGTGGGACAGGGGATGGGTGAAAAACTGTTTTTT. It translates to CASSVGQGMGEKLFF.

The chain combines TRBV6-2 or TRBV6-3 with TRBJ2-7; tentative D call: TRBD2 (5 bases). This CDR3 comprises 13 residues. Germline CDR1 is MNHEY and CDR2 is SVGEGT. Trimming took 2 bases from V and 9 from J, leaving 14 bases between them. CDR3 residues: CASSYIRESGQYF. CDR3 DNA: TGTGCCAGCAGTTACATCCGGGAAAGCGGGCAGTACTTC.

Points on this clone: The same CDR3 can be traced to other DNA sequences in this sample. The J gene is TRBJ2-1, the V gene TRBV11-2, with D hard to call. Germline CDR1 and CDR2: SGHAT and FQNNGV. Trimming took off 1 base at V and 5 bases at J, with 6 bases between the two ends. This CDR3 is built from 13 residues. CDR3 in DNA: TGTGCCAGCAGCTTAGGGCAGAACAATGAGCAGTTCTTC. It is translated as CASSLGQNNEQFF.

This chain links TRBV29-1 with TRBJ1-3; the D is unclear. The germline V gene has CDR1 SQVTM and CDR2 ANQGSEA. There are 12 residues in the CDR3. V was cut by 3 bases and J by 4 bases, with 7 bases left in between. Here the CDR3 reads CSVEKQGNTIYF. The CDR3 region has the DNA TGCAGCGTTGAGAAACAAGGAAACACCATATATTTT.

For this clone: One end of the junction varies from germline; a read error may be responsible. The chain has TRBV6-1 and TRBJ2-4; 11 bases agree with TRBD2. CDR1 is MNHNS and CDR2 is SASEGT in the germline V gene. CDR3 length: 14 residues. The CDR3, as DNA: TGTGCCAGCAGTGAGGGACTAGCGGAGTCTCCGACCTTTTTC. Translating gives CASSEGLAESPTFF.